Described below is a single T cell receptor beta chain sequence and its context. What it recognizes is unknown. Treatment here: around 19 received Ad26.COV2.S at low or high dose, single or two shots; about 5 received placebo; per-sample allocation not given. Samples analyzed were those drawn on day 63 after the first vaccine or placebo injection. Immunization relied on an Ad26 vector, which expressed Wuhan-strain SARS-CoV-2 spike. This entry comes from a study of Ad26.COV2.S vaccination and SARS-CoV-2 variants. Regarding the study as a whole: Placebo and vaccine recipients had non-spike TCR breadth that was similar.

With 0 bases removed from V and 2 bases from J, the gap between germline ends came to 9 bases. The CDR3 spans 14 residues. CDR1 SGDLS and CDR2 YYNGEE come from the germline V gene. Measured with immunoSEQ multiplex PCR; TCRdb has only the in-frame clones, and not every one. The data hold approximately 480,000 clones, with 70% to 90% observed a single time. This rearrangement joins TRBV9 to TRBJ2-7, with D uncertain. Sequenced material: peripheral blood, taken in a trial of Ad26.COV2.S vaccine versus placebo. This sequence originates from a person aged 18 to 59 who received the Ad26.COV2.S COVID-19 vaccine or a placebo. As DNA, the CDR3 is TGTGCCAGCAGCGTAGATTCAGAAACCTACGAGCAGTACTTC. Translating it yields CASSVDSETYEQYF.